The 31 T cell receptor beta chains below come from one sample, sequenced in a study of blood T cell repertoires in COVID-19. TCRdb's table, derived via immunoSEQ multiplex PCR, lists solely in-frame clones and lacks some. In the table there are 450,000 or so clones, roughly nine tenths of which are singletons. The sequencing sample was made of peripheral blood. The receptor set was obtained from a man between 18 and 35 years old with COVID-19, enrolled during active disease.

The V and J genes are TRBV6-5 and TRBJ1-3; D is unclear. With 4 bases removed from V and 3 bases from J, the gap between germline ends came to 10 bases. The V gene's germline CDR1 is MNHEY and CDR2 SVGAGI. The CDR3 has 14 residues. CDR3 loop: CASSSGVGGNTIYF. For the CDR3, the DNA is TGTGCCAGCAGTTCCGGGGTTGGTGGAAACACCATATATTTT.

The chain is built from TRBV7-8 and TRBJ1-2; maybe TRBD1 (6 bases). This CDR3 comprises 13 residues. Trimming pared 7 bases from V and 4 bases from J, leaving 13 bases between. Germline CDR1 SGHVS, CDR2 FQNEAQ. CDR3: CASTPTGTYGYTF. CDR3 DNA sequence: TGTGCCAGCACCCCTACAGGGACCTATGGCTACACCTTC.

The chain employs TRBV4-1 and TRBJ2-7, with a tentative D call TRBD2 (6 bases). The V end was cut by 0 bases, the J end by 7 bases, with 16 bases between. There are 15 residues in the CDR3. Germline V gene data show CDR1 as MGHRA and CDR2 as YSYEKL. The DNA for the CDR3 is TGCGCCAGCAGCCAAGAGGCACGGGGGACCCGGGAGCAGTACTTC. Translating it yields CASSQEARGTREQYF.

The chain recombines TRBV19 with TRBJ1-1; 10 nucleotides match TRBD1. This CDR3 contains 14 residues. CDR1 is LNHDA, CDR2 SQIVND, per germline (reference sequence). Trimming at V came to 6 bases and at J to 10 bases, leaving 11 bases not matched to a gene. CDR3 protein: CASSETGGTLGAFF. For the CDR3, the DNA is TGTGCCAGTAGCGAGACAGGGGGCACCCTGGGAGCTTTCTTT.

The gene calls are TRBV5-1 and TRBJ2-1; the D is unclear. The CDR3 has 15 residues. Germline V gives CDR1 SGHRS, CDR2 YFSETQ. V lost 4 bases to trimming and J lost 2 bases, with 13 bases between them. The chain's CDR3 is CASSVSEGAYNEQFF. The CDR3 region has the DNA TGCGCCAGCAGCGTCAGCGAAGGCGCCTACAATGAGCAGTTCTTC.

The chain is built from TRBV13 and TRBJ2-7, with D possibly being TRBD2 (5 bases). Germline V gene sequence: CDR1 PRHDT, CDR2 FYEKMQ (reference sequence). Trimming removed 5 bases from V and 0 bases from J, with 17 bases in between. This CDR3 has 16 amino acids. CDR3 amino acids: CASSAHGRRSSYEQYF. CDR3 bases: TGTGCCAGCAGCGCACATGGTAGGAGGAGCTCCTACGAGCAGTACTTC.

The chain uses TRBV2 and TRBJ2-1, with 12 bases matching TRBD2. Germline assignment: CDR1 SNHLY and CDR2 FYNNEI. After removal of 5 bases from V and 8 bases from J, the junction contained 7 bases not matched to a gene. CDR3 length equals 15 residues. The CDR3 nucleotides read TGTGCCAGCAGTTCACTAGCGGGGGGAGGCTATGAGCAGTTCTTC. Translating it yields CASSSLAGGGYEQFF.

The chain is built from TRBV12-5 and TRBJ1-3; D remains unclear. The CDR3 length is 16 residues. Per germline, CDR1 LGHNT and CDR2 FRNRAP. The V end lost 0 bases, the J end lost 0 bases, and 9 bases lay between the germline ends. CDR3 bases: TGTGCTAGTGGTTTGGTACTAGGCTCCTCTGGAAACACCATATATTTT. Protein product: CASGLVLGSSGNTIYF.

V and J are TRBV5-5 and TRBJ2-1; a possible D gene is TRBD2 (5 bases). The CDR3 is made up of 18 amino acids. Germline CDR1 is SGHKS and CDR2 is YYEKEE (reference sequence). With 1 base removed from V and 0 bases from J, the gap between germline ends came to 17 bases. This CDR3 is CASSLNLFSESSYNEQFF. The CDR3 bases are TGTGCCAGCAGCTTGAATCTTTTTAGCGAAAGCTCCTACAATGAGCAGTTCTTC.

Comments on this clone: The germline gene is not matched at one end of the junction; a read error may be the cause. The rearrangement uses TRBV19 and TRBJ2-1; the D gene is possibly TRBD2 (5 bases). The CDR3 covers 15 residues. Germline V gives CDR1 LNHDA, CDR2 SQIVND (reference sequence). CDR3 amino acids: CASSIRGSSHNEQFF. The CDR3 DNA follows: TGTGCCAGTAGTATTCGAGGGAGCTCCCACAATGAGCAGTTCTTC.

This rearrangement joins TRBV30 to TRBJ2-7, with 7 bases that match TRBD1. Germline CDR1 reads GTSNPN; CDR2 reads SVGIG (reference sequence). The CDR3 sequence is 14 residues long. V lost 8 bases and J lost 4; bases outside the gene matches: 14. The CDR3 nucleotides read TGTGCCGGGGTCGGTACAACAGGGGTTTACGAGCAGTACTTC. Translation gives CAGVGTTGVYEQYF.

This clone was detected a few times. The rearrangement links TRBV12-3 or TRBV12-4 to TRBJ1-2, with D unresolved. This CDR3 has 12 residues. Trimming shortened V by 11 bases and J by 2 bases, and 12 bases separated the two germline ends. This chain's CDR3 is CASEGRNYGYTF. Here the CDR3 DNA reads TGTGCCTCCGAGGGCAGAAACTATGGCTACACCTTC.

The J gene is TRBJ2-7, the V gene TRBV5-4, with D possibly being TRBD1 (6 bases). Trimming left V 4 bases short and J 6 bases short, with 20 bases between. This CDR3 is built from 15 residues. Per the germline V gene, CDR1 is SGHNT and CDR2 is YYREEE (reference sequence). CDR3 nucleotides: TGTGCCAGCAGCGCCGGACAGTTATCGGGCGGCGAGCAGTACTTC. It yields the protein CASSAGQLSGGEQYF.

In this sample, this clone turned up once. J is TRBJ2-1 and V is TRBV4-2, with 7 bases matching TRBD2. Trimming cost V 5 bases and J 7 bases; bases outside gene matches: 2. Germline values: CDR1 LGHNA, CDR2 YNFKEQ. This CDR3 comprises 12 residues. CDR3 DNA: TGTGCCAGCAGCAAACTAGCGAATGAGCAGTTCTTC. Protein: CASSKLANEQFF.

The chain combines TRBV10-3 with TRBJ1-6, with D possibly TRBD1 on 5 matching bases. CDR3 length: 15 residues. With 5 bases removed from V and 4 bases from J, the gap between germline ends came to 12 bases. The V gene's germline CDR1 is ENHRY and CDR2 SYGVKD. The CDR3 DNA sequence: TGTGCCATCAGTAAAGACAGTAATTATAATTCACCCCTCCACTTT. It yields the protein CAISKDSNYNSPLHF.

The J gene is TRBJ1-1, the V gene TRBV5-8, with D tentatively TRBD1 (6 bases). The CDR3 extends over 15 amino acids. Trimming removed 5 bases at V and 1 base at J, with 15 bases between. Germline V gene sequence: CDR1 SGHTS, CDR2 YDEGEE. CDR3 amino acids: CASRLAGTRNTEAFF. As DNA, the CDR3 is TGTGCCAGCAGGCTAGCCGGGACACGGAACACTGAAGCTTTCTTT. The whole variable domain, remainder taken from reference TRBV5-8 and TRBJ1-1, is EAGVTQSPTHLIKTRGQQATLRCSPISGHTSVYWYQQALGLGLQFLLWYDEGEERNRGNFPPRFSGRQFPNYSSELNVNALELEDSALYLCASRLAGTRNTEAFFGQGTRLTVV.

V and J are TRBV5-5 and TRBJ1-2; D might be TRBD1 (5 bases). CDR3 size: 17 residues. The V and J ends lost 6 bases and 6 bases respectively, with 27 bases between them. Germline V gene sequence: CDR1 SGHKS, CDR2 YYEKEE (reference sequence). The CDR3 reads CASTRSVFPGEMDGYTF. In DNA, the CDR3 is TGTGCCAGCACCCGGTCCGTGTTTCCGGGGGAGATGGATGGCTACACCTTC. The full variable domain, rest sourced from reference TRBV5-5 and TRBJ1-2, is DAGVTQSPTHLIKTRGQQVTLRCSPISGHKSVSWYQQVLGQGPQFIFQYYEKEERGRGNFPDRFSARQFPNYSSELNVNALLLGDSALYLCASTRSVFPGEMDGYTFGSGTRLTVV.

V usage is TRBV18 and J usage is TRBJ1-1; 11 positions agree with TRBD1. CDR3 length: 14 amino acids. Trimming removed 5 bases from V and 3 bases from J; junction bases left unmatched: 2. In germline, CDR1 is KGHSH, CDR2 LQKENI. Here the CDR3 DNA reads TGTGCCAGCTCAATGGGACAGGGGGACACTGAAGCTTTCTTT. Translated: CASSMGQGDTEAFF.

The chain carries TRBV14 and TRBJ2-2; D is possibly TRBD1 (5 bases). The germline V gene has CDR1 SGHDN and CDR2 FVKESK. V lost 3 bases and J lost 0, with 11 bases in between. The CDR3 extends over 16 amino acids. The CDR3 nucleotides read TGTGCCAGCAGCCAGCACCCAGGGACGAACACCGGGGAGCTGTTTTTT. This gives the protein CASSQHPGTNTGELFF.

This clone was detected only a few times. The gene calls are TRBV7-9 and TRBJ2-1; the match to TRBD1 covers 9 bases. The CDR3 runs 13 residues. CDR1 SEHNR and CDR2 FQNEAQ come from the germline V gene (reference sequence). V shed 4 bases, J shed 11 bases, and the junction held 6 bases outside the gene matches. For the CDR3, the DNA is TGTGCCAGCAGCTCGGACAGGGGCGAAAAGCAGTTCTTC. Protein product: CASSSDRGEKQFF.

CDR3 bases: TGTGCCACCAGTGAAAATAGCTTCGATGAGCAGTTCTTC. Protein product: CATSENSFDEQFF. The chain couples TRBV24-1 to TRBJ2-1; no reliable D call. V was cut by 4 bases and J by 8 bases, with 11 bases left in between. CDR3 length: 13 amino acids. CDR1 and CDR2 from the germline V gene are KGHDR and SFDVKD.

The rearrangement links TRBV10-3 to TRBJ2-3; tentatively, D is TRBD2 (5 bases). The CDR3 extends over 13 amino acids. Germline-derived CDR1 and CDR2 are ENHRY and SYGVKD. V was shortened by 0 bases and J by 6 bases, with 7 bases between the two germline ends. The CDR3 protein is CAISESGEDTQYF. DNA for the CDR3: TGTGCCATCAGTGAGTCTGGGGAGGATACGCAGTATTTT.

The CDR3 protein is CSVESAGTYNEQFF. The CDR3 bases are TGCAGCGTTGAATCGGCGGGGACCTACAATGAGCAGTTCTTC. The chain uses TRBV29-1 and TRBJ2-1; the D gene is possibly TRBD2 (6 bases). The germline CDR1 and CDR2 sequences are SQVTM and ANQGSEA. Trimming removed 2 bases at V and 2 bases at J, with 10 bases between. The CDR3 consists of 14 residues.

This clone was counted between two and nine times. The CDR3 protein is CASSLDSYGYTF. CDR3 in DNA: TGTGCCAGCAGCCTGGACAGCTATGGCTACACCTTC. This sequence joins TRBV6-5 and TRBJ1-2; possibly TRBD1 for D (6 bases). Germline assignment: CDR1 MNHEY and CDR2 SVGAGI. Trimming removed 6 bases at V and 4 bases at J, with 9 bases between. The CDR3 spans 12 residues.

This clone is a singleton in its sample. CDR3 sequence reads: CASSLVGGNEQFF. Written as DNA, the CDR3 is TGTGCCAGCAGTCTCGTAGGGGGCAATGAGCAGTTCTTC. This chain links TRBV12-3 or TRBV12-4 with TRBJ2-1, with D tentatively TRBD1 (6 bases). The CDR3 has 13 amino acids. V gave up 5 bases and J gave up 6 bases, with 11 bases separating them.

The chain employs TRBV5-1 and TRBJ2-7; possible D gene TRBD1, 6 bases. Germline V gene data show CDR1 as SGHRS and CDR2 as YFSETQ. The V gene lost 1 base and the J gene lost 3 bases, with 11 bases spanning the gap. The CDR3 spans 14 residues. CDR3 in amino acids: CASSLPGQLYEQYF. CDR3 bases: TGCGCCAGCAGCTTGCCGGGACAACTCTACGAGCAGTACTTC.

The chain employs TRBV3-1 (or the pseudogene TRBV3-2) and TRBJ2-1; 8 bases map to TRBD1. Germline CDR1 and CDR2: LGHDT and YNNKEL (reference sequence). The CDR3 is 14 amino acids. The J segment lost 5 bases and the V segment lost 4 bases, leaving 4 bases of the junction unmatched. CDR3 coding DNA: TGTGCCAGCAGCCCCCAGGGGGCGGACAATGAGCAGTTCTTC. It codes for CASSPQGADNEQFF.

This clone was counted once. The V gene is TRBV6-5, the J gene TRBJ1-5, with 8 bases matching TRBD1. V was pared by 5 bases and J by 4 bases, with 7 bases of the junction left unmatched. The germline gives CDR1 MNHEY, CDR2 SVGAGI. The CDR3 is 15 amino acids. The CDR3 nucleotides read TGTGCCAGCAGTACTGGCGGGACAGGTAATCAGCCCCAGCATTTT. It codes for CASSTGGTGNQPQHF.

This clone has only one observation. The chain combines TRBV27 with TRBJ2-7, with D tentatively TRBD2 (6 bases). Germline CDR1 reads MNHEY; CDR2 reads SMNVEV (reference sequence). Trimming shortened V by 3 bases and J by 7 bases, and 19 bases separated the two germline ends. The CDR3 sequence is 15 residues long. The CDR3 DNA follows: TGTGCCAGCAGTTTGTTCGGGGGTGCCCATCGGGAGCAGTACTTC. It specifies CASSLFGGAHREQYF.

The chain has TRBV6-5 and TRBJ1-6, with 9 bases fitting TRBD1. The CDR3 spans 15 residues. V was pared by 7 bases and J by 9 bases, with 10 bases of the junction left unmatched. Germline V gene data show CDR1 as MNHEY and CDR2 as SVGAGI. The CDR3 DNA is TGTGCCAGCACCGAACAGGGGGCTTTGGGTTCACCCCTCCACTTT. Its translation is CASTEQGALGSPLHF.

This chain uses TRBV5-6 with TRBJ1-5; tentatively, D is TRBD1 (5 bases). Germline CDR1 is SGHDT and CDR2 is YYEEEE. The CDR3 has 13 amino acids. Deletions cut 0 bases from V and 6 bases from J, with 7 bases between. As DNA, the CDR3 is TGTGCCAGCAGCTTGGCGGGGGGTCAGCCCCAGCATTTT. Its protein product is CASSLAGGQPQHF.